This TCR beta chain emerged from a study of early T cells in non-severe SARS-CoV-2 infection. Study details: Chains from this unsorted whole-blood bulk RNA could not be paired.

The CDR3 sequence is 12 residues long. Trimming removed 6 bases from V and 4 bases from J, with 7 bases in between. CDR1 is MDHEN and CDR2 is SYDVKM in the germline V gene. TCRdb called the 5' RACE reads again in MiXCR, with one record for every CDR3 protein. This table has under 85,000 distinct CDR3 sequences, 5% appearing once. With regard to this clonotype: Antigen unknown.

Study conclusions and caveats: Sequences matched to VDJdb favored anti-spike CD8 responses, while private and CD4 specificities were missed.

This material consisted of whole blood, taken at baseline. This chain connects TRBV28 to TRBJ1-3; D ambiguous. This TCR was recovered from an adult who was a healthcare worker with PCR-confirmed SARS-CoV-2 infection or an uninfected control (not recorded which). The CDR3 protein is CASRMAGNTIYF. The CDR3, as DNA: TGTGCCAGCAGGATGGCCGGAAACACCATATATTTT.